This T cell receptor beta chain was captured by sequencing in a study of identical twins. The study, taken as a whole, reports: Insertions were fewer in abundant cord blood beta clonotypes, whereas memory repertoires showed none of this pattern. The conclusions drew on cross-sectional statistical analysis instead of tracking the same donors.

Germline V gives CDR1 SGDLS, CDR2 YYNGEE. V gave up 0 bases and J gave up 2 bases, with 9 bases separating them. The length of the CDR3 is 14 residues. A single record per CDR3 protein comes from TCRdb applying MiXCR to the 5' RACE reads. The sample lists hundreds of thousands of distinct CDR3 sequences, 15% to 20% occurring once. With respect to this clonotype: What it binds is not known.

The same specimen was also included in a second study, on T cells expressing NK-cell markers. As that report states: A few of the donors also had these clonotypes leading their CD3+CD56-NKG2C+ fraction. Specificity for HCMV among expanded NKG2C+ T cell clones was not established.

The sequencing input was PBMCs. The receptor's source is a woman aged 18-30 years in good health. The rearrangement links TRBV9 to TRBJ2-7; D gene uncertain. The CDR3 nucleotides read TGTGCCAGCAGCGTAGGACGGGTAACCTACGAGCAGTACTTC. It encodes CASSVGRVTYEQYF.